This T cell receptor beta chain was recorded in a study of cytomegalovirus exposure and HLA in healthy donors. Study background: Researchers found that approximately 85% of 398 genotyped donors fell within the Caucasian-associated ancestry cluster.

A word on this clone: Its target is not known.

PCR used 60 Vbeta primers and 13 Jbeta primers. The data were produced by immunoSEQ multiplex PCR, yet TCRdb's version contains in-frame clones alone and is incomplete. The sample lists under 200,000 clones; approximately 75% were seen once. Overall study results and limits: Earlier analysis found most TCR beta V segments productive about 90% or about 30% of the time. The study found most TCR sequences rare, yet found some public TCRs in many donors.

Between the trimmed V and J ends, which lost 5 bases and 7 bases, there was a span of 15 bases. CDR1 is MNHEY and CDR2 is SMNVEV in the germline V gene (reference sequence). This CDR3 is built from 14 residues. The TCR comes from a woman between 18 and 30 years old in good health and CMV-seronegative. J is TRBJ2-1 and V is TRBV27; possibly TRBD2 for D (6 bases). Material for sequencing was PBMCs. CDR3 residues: CASSHGGVGNEQFF. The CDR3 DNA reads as TGTGCCAGCAGTCACGGCGGGGTTGGGAATGAGCAGTTCTTC.